These 20 T cell receptor beta chains came from one sample sequenced in a study of metastatic and nonmetastatic thyroid tumors. TCRdb re-called the PCR reads with MiXCR. The sample has about 9,900 clones; approximately 10% are singletons. Ahead of thyroid surgery, no patient had received treatment of any kind. Material for sequencing was tumor tissue. All receptors come from a female donor with papillary thyroid cancer or a benign thyroid nodule (not recorded which). Some clones in this sample may be carry-over from other donors' samples.

This clone was observed many times. One end of the junction fails to match germline, which may point to a read error. V usage is TRBV7-7 and J usage is TRBJ2-1; TRBD1 is a possible D gene (5 bases). Germline CDR1 SSHAT, CDR2 FNYEAQ (reference sequence). This CDR3 region has 15 residues. CDR3 sequence reads: CASSQTEALYNEQFF. CDR3 sequence (DNA): TGTGCTAGCAGCCAGACAGAGGCGTTATACAATGAGCAGTTCTTC.

This clone showed up many times. CDR3 amino acids: CATSDPRPKQGVNTGELFF. The CDR3 region has the DNA TGTGCCACCAGTGATCCGCGACCCAAACAAGGAGTAAACACCGGGGAGCTGTTTTTT. This chain uses TRBV24-1 with TRBJ2-2; D unclear. The CDR3 consists of 19 residues. Per germline, CDR1 KGHDR and CDR2 SFDVKD. Trimming shortened V by 3 bases and J by 2 bases, and 21 bases separated the two germline ends.

V is TRBV30 and J is TRBJ1-1; D is perhaps TRBD1 (6 bases). The V end lost 8 bases, the J end lost 5 bases, and 24 bases lay between the germline ends. Germline loops: CDR1 GTSNPN, CDR2 SVGIG (reference sequence). The CDR3 contains 15 residues. The CDR3 spells CARELGSGRGTEAFF. Here the CDR3 DNA reads TGTGCCCGAGAGTTGGGATCCGGCAGGGGTACTGAAGCTTTCTTT. The full variable domain, with the rest looked up from reference TRBV30 and TRBJ1-1, is SQTIHQWPATLVQPVGSPLSLECTVEGTSNPNLYWYRQAAGRGLQLLFYSVGIGQISSEVPQNLSASRPQDRQFILSSKKLLLSDSGFYLCARELGSGRGTEAFFGQGTRLTVV.

The table lists this clone with many counts. The V gene is TRBV11-3, the J gene TRBJ2-3; no definite D call. Germline lookup yields CDR1 SGHNT and CDR2 YENEEA. With 0 bases removed from V and 4 bases from J, the gap between germline ends came to 5 bases. The CDR3 runs to 13 residues. CDR3 amino acids: CASSLDMADTQYF. DNA of the CDR3: TGTGCCAGCAGCTTAGACATGGCAGATACGCAGTATTTT.

As regards this clone: The junction shows a germline mismatch at one end, possibly a read error. V usage is TRBV15 and J usage is TRBJ2-1; the match to TRBD2 covers 9 bases. CDR1 LNHNV and CDR2 YYDKDF come from the germline V gene (reference sequence). This CDR3 is built from 14 residues. Here the CDR3 DNA reads TGTGCCACCCTTAGCGGGAGTGTCTCCTATGAGCAGCTCTTC. Translating it yields CATLSGSVSYEQLF.

This clone was detected many times. The CDR3 reads CASSPGPGTGGYTF. The CDR3 region has the DNA TGTGCCAGCAGCCCCGGGCCCGGGACAGGGGGCTACACCTTC. The chain has TRBV7-8 and TRBJ1-2; 9 bases agree with TRBD1. The germline V gene encodes CDR1 SGHVS and CDR2 FQNEAQ. The CDR3 length is 14 residues. The junction had 9 bases not matched to a gene; V was cut back by 5 bases and J by 8 bases.

V usage is TRBV15 and J usage is TRBJ2-3; 11 bases are shared with TRBD2. The CDR3 runs 15 residues. V gave up 5 bases and J gave up 4 bases; unmatched junction bases: 5. Looked up from germline, CDR1 is LNHNV and CDR2 is YYDKDF (reference sequence). This chain's CDR3 is CATSRLAGGADTQYF. CDR3 coding DNA: TGTGCCACCAGCCGATTAGCGGGGGGGGCAGATACGCAGTATTTT.

The chain carries TRBV28 and TRBJ1-2; tentatively, D is TRBD1 (6 bases). Trimming removed 2 bases from V and 3 bases from J, with 10 bases in between. Germline V gene lookup returns CDR1 MDHEN and CDR2 SYDVKM. This CDR3 has 14 residues. The CDR3 here is CASSLGGQYYGYTF. CDR3 nucleotide sequence: TGTGCCAGCAGTTTAGGGGGGCAATACTATGGCTACACCTTC.

In its sample, this clone is medium-sized (0.01 to 0.1%). V and J are TRBV6-1 and TRBJ1-3; TRBD1 is a possible D gene (5 bases). V gave up 6 bases and J gave up 6 bases, with 15 bases separating them. This CDR3 is 14 amino acids long. Germline V gene data show CDR1 as MNHNS and CDR2 as SASEGT. The CDR3 is CASSPTDSKNTIYF. The CDR3 DNA sequence: TGTGCCAGCAGCCCGACAGATTCTAAAAACACCATATATTTT.

This clone has a count of ten or more. CDR3 coding DNA: TGTGCCAGCAGCTTGGCCAGGGACCCTAGGGGCTACACCTTC. Its translation: CASSLARDPRGYTF. The rearrangement links TRBV5-5 to TRBJ1-2, with a possible D match to TRBD1 (5 bases). Germline CDR1 is SGHKS and CDR2 is YYEKEE (reference sequence). Deletions cut 0 bases from V and 8 bases from J, with 14 bases between. The CDR3 consists of 14 residues. Looking up the rest from reference TRBV5-5 and TRBJ1-2 gives the full variable domain: DAGVTQSPTHLIKTRGQQVTLRCSPISGHKSVSWYQQVLGQGPQFIFQYYEKEERGRGNFPDRFSARQFPNYSSELNVNALLLGDSALYLCASSLARDPRGYTFGSGTRLTVV.

The chain employs TRBV7-9 and TRBJ2-5; 10 bases fit TRBD1. This CDR3 region has 15 residues. Trimming cost V 4 bases and J 3 bases; bases outside gene matches: 5. Germline assignment: CDR1 SEHNR and CDR2 FQNEAQ (reference sequence). The CDR3 is CASSSEGQGKETQYF. In DNA form, the CDR3 reads TGTGCCAGCAGCTCAGAGGGACAGGGGAAAGAGACCCAGTACTTC.

The rearrangement joins TRBV3-1 to TRBJ2-5; 9 bases fit TRBD2. V lost 1 base, J lost 6 bases, and 3 bases stayed unmatched. In germline, CDR1 is LGHDT, CDR2 YNNKEL (reference sequence). The CDR3 covers 14 residues. CDR3 sequence: CASSQGGGVQTQYF. The CDR3 DNA follows: TGTGCCAGCAGCCAAGGCGGGGGGGTTCAGACCCAGTACTTC.

This clone was seen repeatedly, ten times or more. The chain links TRBV5-1 to TRBJ2-2; 9 bases match TRBD1. The germline CDR1 and CDR2 sequences are SGHRS and YFSETQ. Losses at the gene ends were 4 bases for V and 5 bases for J; bases not matched to a gene: 3. The CDR3 is 14 amino acids. DNA of the CDR3: TGCGCCAGCAGCAAGGACAGGGGTACCGGGGAGCTGTTTTTT. Encoded protein: CASSKDRGTGELFF.

In this sample, this clone is medium-sized. The CDR3: CASRGREYLGSPLHF. The CDR3 nucleotides are TGTGCCAGCAGAGGCAGGGAGTATCTTGGTTCACCCCTCCACTTT. This chain joins TRBV6-1 and TRBJ1-6; possibly TRBD1 for D (5 bases). Trimming removed 6 bases at V and 9 bases at J, with 18 bases between. The CDR3 is 15 residues long. In germline, CDR1 is MNHNS, CDR2 SASEGT.

This clone appeared many times. The chain combines TRBV20-1 with TRBJ1-3; no firm D call. The CDR3 extends over 13 amino acids. The V and J ends lost 4 bases and 4 bases respectively, with 11 bases between them. Germline lookup yields CDR1 DFQATT and CDR2 SNEGSKA (reference sequence). The CDR3 nucleotides read TGCAGTGCTACCGGGGATCTCGGAAACACCATATATTTT. Translating gives CSATGDLGNTIYF.

This clone was recorded at least ten times. The chain combines TRBV4-1 with TRBJ2-3; D is undetermined. The CDR3 runs to 15 residues. Germline V gene lookup returns CDR1 MGHRA and CDR2 YSYEKL. Deletions cut 0 bases from V and 8 bases from J, with 15 bases between. CDR3 sequence (DNA): TGCGCCAGCAGCCAAGAAGAGGCCCTGAAGAGTACGCAGTATTTT. Its translation is CASSQEEALKSTQYF.

In this sample, this clone is medium-sized. The chain links TRBV6-5 to TRBJ2-7, with TRBD2 matching 8 bases. Germline CDR1 reads MNHEY; CDR2 reads SVGAGI. J gave up 7 bases and V 4 bases, and 15 bases lay outside the gene matches. CDR3 length equals 16 residues. The CDR3 DNA reads TGTGCCAGCAGTTCTCAGAGGGCGGGGGGAAGGTATGAGCAGTACTTC. This translates into CASSSQRAGGRYEQYF.

A word on this clone: One end of the junction does not line up with germline, which may come from a read error. The chain has TRBV20-1 and TRBJ1-6; TRBD1 matches 7 bases. The CDR3 length is 14 residues. Germline V gives CDR1 DFQATT, CDR2 SNEGSKA (reference sequence). This chain's CDR3 is CIVGRQGDNSPPHF. CDR3 sequence (DNA): TGCATCGTAGGGCGACAGGGTGATAATTCACCCCCCCACTTT.

By frequency in the sample, this clone is medium-sized. At one of its ends the junction is not consistent with the germline gene, which may arise from a read error. V and J are TRBV6-1 and TRBJ1-2; maybe TRBD1 (6 bases). Germline CDR1 MNHNS, CDR2 SASEGT. CDR3 length: 11 residues. CDR3 in amino acids: CASSERGGGRF. The CDR3 DNA sequence: TGTGCCAGCAGTGAAAGGGGGGGGGGACGCTTC.

This chain links TRBV5-4 with TRBJ2-1, with 7 bases matching TRBD2. The CDR3 loop spans 19 amino acids. Germline values: CDR1 SGHNT, CDR2 YYREEE (reference sequence). J gave up 2 bases and V 3 bases, and 17 bases lay outside the gene matches. CDR3 loop: CASSWGGESGAVTYNEQFF. The CDR3 DNA reads as TGTGCCAGCAGCTGGGGGGGGGAGAGCGGTGCGGTCACCTACAATGAGCAGTTCTTC.